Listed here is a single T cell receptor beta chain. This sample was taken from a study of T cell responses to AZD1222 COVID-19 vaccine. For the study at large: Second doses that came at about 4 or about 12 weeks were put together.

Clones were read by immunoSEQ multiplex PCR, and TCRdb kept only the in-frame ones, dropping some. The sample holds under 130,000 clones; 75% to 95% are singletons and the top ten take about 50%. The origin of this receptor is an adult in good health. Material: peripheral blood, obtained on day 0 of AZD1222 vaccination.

CDR3 sequence: CASSPQGRQPQHF. CDR3 coding DNA: TGTGCCAGCAGTCCTCAGGGACGACAGCCCCAGCATTTT. This sequence joins TRBV28 and TRBJ1-5; D possibly corresponds to TRBD1 (5 bases). V lost 5 bases to trimming and J lost 7 bases, with 12 bases between them. CDR3 length: 13 amino acids. Germline V gives CDR1 MDHEN, CDR2 SYDVKM.